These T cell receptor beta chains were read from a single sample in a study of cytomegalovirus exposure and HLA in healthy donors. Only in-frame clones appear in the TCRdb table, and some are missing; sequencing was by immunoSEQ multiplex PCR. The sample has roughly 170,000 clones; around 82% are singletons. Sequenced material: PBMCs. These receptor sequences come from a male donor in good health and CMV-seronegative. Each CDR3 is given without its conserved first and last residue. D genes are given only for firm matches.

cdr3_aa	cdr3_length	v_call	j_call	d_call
ASSHGTALNEQF	12	TRBV4-2	TRBJ2-1	TRBD1
ASSEVGLVYNEQF	13	TRBV6-1	TRBJ2-1	TRBD2
ASSIDSGTAANYGYT	15	TRBV19	TRBJ1-2	TRBD1
ASSLIPKTGTSTDTQY	16	TRBV18	TRBJ2-3	TRBD1
ASSRGELRLSYNEQF	15	TRBV5-6	TRBJ2-1	TRBD2
ASRNYGEQY	9	TRBV6-1	TRBJ2-7	.
ASSTVSGRNTGELF	14	TRBV5-4	TRBJ2-2	TRBD2
ASSESGQIYGYT	12	TRBV10-2	TRBJ1-2	.
SVRFGTEPYEQY	12	TRBV29-1	TRBJ2-7	TRBD1
ASSQTSGNGGYEQY	14	TRBV7-2	TRBJ2-7	TRBD2
ASRSFERGNEQY	12	TRBV5-6	TRBJ2-7	.
ASRARGSNQPQH	12	TRBV28	TRBJ1-5	.
ASSSGLAGDETQY	13	TRBV5-6	TRBJ2-5	TRBD2
ASSDSPDRGRSGYT	14	TRBV6-4	TRBJ1-2	TRBD1
ASSLAPRQDETQY	13	TRBV5-5	TRBJ2-5	.
ASSLRQGEQY	10	TRBV27	TRBJ2-7	.
ASRRKRGIVGEAF	13	TRBV6-5	TRBJ1-1	.
ASSPTGGSGNTIY	13	TRBV4-1	TRBJ1-3	TRBD1
ASSFPSAGRVGGAGELF	17	TRBV28	TRBJ2-2	.
ASSLGGSTSGQETQY	15	TRBV5-1	TRBJ2-5	TRBD2
ASSFWTNTGELF	12	TRBV27	TRBJ2-2	.
ASSSPTGENNYGYT	14	TRBV7-9	TRBJ1-2	TRBD1
ASSPVAGGRHEQY	13	TRBV7-2	TRBJ2-7	TRBD2
VAQGSDHYEQY	11	TRBV28	TRBJ2-7	.